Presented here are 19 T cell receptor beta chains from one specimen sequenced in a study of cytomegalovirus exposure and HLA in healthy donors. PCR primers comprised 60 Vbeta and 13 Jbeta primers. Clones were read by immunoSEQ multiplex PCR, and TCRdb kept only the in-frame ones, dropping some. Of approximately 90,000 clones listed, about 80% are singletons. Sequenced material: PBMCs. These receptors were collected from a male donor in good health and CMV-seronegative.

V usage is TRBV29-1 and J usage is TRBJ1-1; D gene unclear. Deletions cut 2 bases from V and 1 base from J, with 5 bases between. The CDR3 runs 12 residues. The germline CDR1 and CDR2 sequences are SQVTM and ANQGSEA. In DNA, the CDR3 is TGCAGCGTTGAACAGTGGAACACTGAAGCTTTCTTT. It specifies CSVEQWNTEAFF.

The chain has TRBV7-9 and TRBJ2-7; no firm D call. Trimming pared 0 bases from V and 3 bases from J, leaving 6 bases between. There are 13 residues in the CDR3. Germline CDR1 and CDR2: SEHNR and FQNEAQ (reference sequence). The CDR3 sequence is CASSLALYYEQYF. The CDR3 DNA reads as TGTGCCAGCAGCTTAGCACTCTACTACGAGCAGTACTTC. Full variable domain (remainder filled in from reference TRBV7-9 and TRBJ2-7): DTGVSQNPRHKITKRGQNVTFRCDPISEHNRLYWYRQTLGQGPEFLTYFQNEAQLEKSRLLSDRFSAERPKGSFSTLEIQRTEQGDSAMYLCASSLALYYEQYFGPGTRLTVT.

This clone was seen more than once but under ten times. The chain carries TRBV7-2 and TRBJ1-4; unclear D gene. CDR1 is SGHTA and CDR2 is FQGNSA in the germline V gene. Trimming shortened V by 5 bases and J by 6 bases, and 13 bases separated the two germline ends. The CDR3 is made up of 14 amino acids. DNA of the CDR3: TGTGCCAGCAGCAAAATGGGCAGCCATGAAAAACTGTTTTTT. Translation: CASSKMGSHEKLFF.

The CDR3, as DNA: TGCGCCAGCAGCTTGGGGGACTACCCCTACGAGCAGTACTTC. Encoded protein: CASSLGDYPYEQYF. The chain employs TRBV5-1 and TRBJ2-7; 7 bases fit TRBD2. V lost 0 bases, J lost 2 bases, and 2 bases stayed unmatched. The CDR3 runs 14 residues. CDR1 is SGHRS, CDR2 YFSETQ, per germline.

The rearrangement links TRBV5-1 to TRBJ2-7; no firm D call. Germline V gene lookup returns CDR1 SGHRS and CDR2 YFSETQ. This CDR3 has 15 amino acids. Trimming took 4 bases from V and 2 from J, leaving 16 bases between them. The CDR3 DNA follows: TGCGCCAGCAGCCCTTTTGACCCCACTACCTACGAGCAGTACTTC. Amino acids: CASSPFDPTTYEQYF. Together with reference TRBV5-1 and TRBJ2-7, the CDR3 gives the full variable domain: KAGVTQTPRYLIKTRGQQVTLSCSPISGHRSVSWYQQTPGQGLQFLFEYFSETQRNKGNFPGRFSGRQFSNSRSEMNVSTLELGDSALYLCASSPFDPTTYEQYFGPGTRLTVT.

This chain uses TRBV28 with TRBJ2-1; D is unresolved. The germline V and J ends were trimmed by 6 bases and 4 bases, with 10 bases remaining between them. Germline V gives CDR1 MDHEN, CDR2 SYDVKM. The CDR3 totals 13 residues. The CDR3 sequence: CASRAVNYNEQFF. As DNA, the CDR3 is TGTGCCAGCAGGGCAGTAAATTACAATGAGCAGTTCTTC.

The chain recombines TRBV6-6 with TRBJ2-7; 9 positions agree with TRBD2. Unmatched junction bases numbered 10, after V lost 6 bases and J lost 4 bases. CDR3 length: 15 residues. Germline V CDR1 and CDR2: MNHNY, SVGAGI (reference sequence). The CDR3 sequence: CASRDVAGAEYEQYF. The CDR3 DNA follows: TGTGCCAGCAGGGACGTAGCGGGGGCGGAGTACGAGCAGTACTTC.

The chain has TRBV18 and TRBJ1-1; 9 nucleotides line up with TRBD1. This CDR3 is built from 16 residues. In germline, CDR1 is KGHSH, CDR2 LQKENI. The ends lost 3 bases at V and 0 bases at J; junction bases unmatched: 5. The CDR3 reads CASSPGTGLLNTEAFF. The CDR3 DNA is TGTGCCAGCTCACCGGGGACAGGGCTACTGAACACTGAAGCTTTCTTT.

The CDR3 here is CASSQVPGGALDTQYF. In DNA, the CDR3 is TGCGCCAGCAGCCAAGTCCCCGGGGGGGCCTTAGATACGCAGTATTTT. The V call is TRBV4-3, the J call TRBJ2-3; 8 bases map to TRBD2. The CDR3 contains 16 residues. V lost 1 base and J lost 5; bases outside the gene matches: 8. The germline V gene encodes CDR1 LGHNA and CDR2 YSLEER.

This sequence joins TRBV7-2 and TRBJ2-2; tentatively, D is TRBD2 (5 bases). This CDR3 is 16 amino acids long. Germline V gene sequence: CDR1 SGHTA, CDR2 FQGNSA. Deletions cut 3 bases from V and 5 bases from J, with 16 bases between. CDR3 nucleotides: TGTGCCAGCAGCTTTGGCCGGCCCGGGGAAACCGGGGAGCTGTTTTTT. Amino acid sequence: CASSFGRPGETGELFF.

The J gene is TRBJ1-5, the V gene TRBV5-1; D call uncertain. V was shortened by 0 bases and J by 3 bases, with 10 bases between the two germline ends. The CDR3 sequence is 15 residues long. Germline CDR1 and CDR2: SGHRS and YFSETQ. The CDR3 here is CASSLDTRSNQPQHF. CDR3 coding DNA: TGCGCCAGCAGCTTGGACACCCGATCCAATCAGCCCCAGCATTTT.

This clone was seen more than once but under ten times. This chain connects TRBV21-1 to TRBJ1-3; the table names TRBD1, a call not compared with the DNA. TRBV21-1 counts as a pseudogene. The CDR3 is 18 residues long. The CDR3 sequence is CASTPGDRRSNSGNTIYF. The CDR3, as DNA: TGTGCCAGCACCCCTGGGGACAGAAGGAGTAACTCTGGAAACACCATATATTTT.

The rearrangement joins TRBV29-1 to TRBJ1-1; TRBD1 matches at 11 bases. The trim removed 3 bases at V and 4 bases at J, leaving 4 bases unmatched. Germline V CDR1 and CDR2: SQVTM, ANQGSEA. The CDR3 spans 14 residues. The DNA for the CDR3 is TGCAGCGTTGAGCGGGACAGGGGGTTCACTGAAGCTTTCTTT. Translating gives CSVERDRGFTEAFF.

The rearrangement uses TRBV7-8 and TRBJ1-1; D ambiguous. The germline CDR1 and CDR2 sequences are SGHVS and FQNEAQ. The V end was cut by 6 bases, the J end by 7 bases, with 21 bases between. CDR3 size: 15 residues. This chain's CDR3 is CASSLPGWRDGEAFF. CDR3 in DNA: TGTGCCAGCAGTCTCCCGGGATGGCGGGATGGTGAAGCTTTCTTT. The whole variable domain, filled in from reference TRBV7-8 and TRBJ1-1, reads GAGVSQSPRYKVAKRGQDVALRCDPISGHVSLFWYQQALGQGPEFLTYFQNEAQLDKSGLPSDRFFAERPEGSVSTLKIQRTQQEDSAVYLCASSLPGWRDGEAFFGQGTRLTVV.

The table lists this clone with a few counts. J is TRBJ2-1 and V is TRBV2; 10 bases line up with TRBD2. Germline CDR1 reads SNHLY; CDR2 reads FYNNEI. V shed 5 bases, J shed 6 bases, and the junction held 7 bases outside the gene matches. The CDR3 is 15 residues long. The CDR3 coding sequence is TGTGCCAGCAGTCCGAGCGGGGGGGGTTTCAATGAGCAGTTCTTC. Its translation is CASSPSGGGFNEQFF.

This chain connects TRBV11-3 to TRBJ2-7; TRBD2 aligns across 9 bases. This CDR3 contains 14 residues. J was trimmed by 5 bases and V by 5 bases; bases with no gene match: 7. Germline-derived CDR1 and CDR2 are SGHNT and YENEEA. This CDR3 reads CASSATAGGDEQYF. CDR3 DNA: TGTGCCAGCAGCGCGACAGCGGGAGGAGACGAGCAGTACTTC.

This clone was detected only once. The CDR3 is CASSIEAASSYNEQFF. The CDR3 DNA is TGTGCCAGTAGTATTGAGGCGGCCAGCTCCTACAATGAGCAGTTCTTC. The chain uses TRBV19 and TRBJ2-1; D gene ambiguous. Trimming cost V 3 bases and J 0 bases, with 12 bases left between them. This CDR3 has 16 residues. Germline CDR1 and CDR2: LNHDA and SQIVND (reference sequence).

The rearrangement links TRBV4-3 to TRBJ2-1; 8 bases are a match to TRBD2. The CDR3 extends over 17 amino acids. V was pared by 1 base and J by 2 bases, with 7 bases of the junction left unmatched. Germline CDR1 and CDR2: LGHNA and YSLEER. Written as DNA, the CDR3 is TGCGCCAGCAGCCAAGGCCTAGCGGGTTCCCCCTACAATGAGCAGTTCTTC. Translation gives CASSQGLAGSPYNEQFF.

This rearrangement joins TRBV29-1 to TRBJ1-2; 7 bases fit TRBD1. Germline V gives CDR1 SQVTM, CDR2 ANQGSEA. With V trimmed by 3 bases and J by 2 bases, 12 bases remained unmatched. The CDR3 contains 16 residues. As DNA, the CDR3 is TGCAGCGTTGATAGTACTTCAGGGGGATCGAACTATGGCTACACCTTC. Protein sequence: CSVDSTSGGSNYGYTF.